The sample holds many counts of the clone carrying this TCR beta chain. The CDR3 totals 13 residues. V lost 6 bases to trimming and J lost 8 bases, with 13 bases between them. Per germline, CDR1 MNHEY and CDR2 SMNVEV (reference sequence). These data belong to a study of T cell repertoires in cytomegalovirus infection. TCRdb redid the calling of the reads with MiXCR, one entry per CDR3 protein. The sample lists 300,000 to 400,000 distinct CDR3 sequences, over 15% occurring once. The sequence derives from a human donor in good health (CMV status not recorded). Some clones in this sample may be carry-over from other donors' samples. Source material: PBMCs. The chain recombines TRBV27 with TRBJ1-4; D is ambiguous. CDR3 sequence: CASRGPGAEKLFF. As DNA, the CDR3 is TGTGCCAGCAGGGGTCCGGGTGCGGAAAAACTGTTTTTT. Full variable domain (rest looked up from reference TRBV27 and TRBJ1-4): EAQVTQNPRYLITVTGKKLTVTCSQNMNHEYMSWYRQDPGLGLRQIYYSMNVEVTDKGDVPEGYKVSRKEKRNFPLILESPSPNQTSLYFCASRGPGAEKLFFGSGTQLSVL.